This T cell receptor (beta chain) was sequenced in a study of control samples from healthy donors and cancer patients. TCRdb's table, derived via immunoSEQ multiplex PCR, lists solely in-frame clones and lacks some. The repertoire includes around 100,000 clones, around nine tenths of them detected once, and 19% sits in the top ten. Trimming removed 0 bases from V and 3 bases from J, with 9 bases in between. Germline V gives CDR1 GTSNPN, CDR2 SVGIG (reference sequence). This CDR3 region has 14 residues. The chain employs TRBV30 and TRBJ1-5; tentative D call: TRBD1 (5 bases). This receptor was obtained from a man between 60 and 75 years old with lung cancer. Sequenced input: PBMCs. The CDR3 DNA follows: TGTGCCTGGAGTGTGGGGGGATCCAATCAGCCCCAGCATTTT. It codes for CAWSVGGSNQPQHF.